The 23 T cell receptor beta chains presented below share a single source sample, sequenced in a study of cytomegalovirus exposure and HLA in healthy donors. The PCR ran on 60 Vbeta and 13 Jbeta primers. Produced via immunoSEQ multiplex PCR; TCRdb's table is partial and in-frame only. The sample carries 80,000 to 100,000 clones, approximately 69% recorded once. The source material was PBMCs. The receptor source for this set is a female donor in good health and CMV-seronegative.

The chain carries TRBV4-3 and TRBJ2-2; unclear D gene. Germline V CDR1 and CDR2: LGHNA, YSLEER. The V gene lost 5 bases and the J gene lost 1 base, with 5 bases spanning the gap. The CDR3 is 13 amino acids. CDR3 residues: CASSIGNTGELFF. CDR3 bases: TGCGCCAGCAGCATCGGGAACACCGGGGAGCTGTTTTTT.

This clone has a handful of counts. The chain couples TRBV19 to TRBJ1-1, with D perhaps matching TRBD1 (5 bases). Per the germline V gene, CDR1 is LNHDA and CDR2 is SQIVND (reference sequence). This CDR3 contains 16 residues. Deletions cut 5 bases from V and 0 bases from J, with 16 bases between. CDR3 in amino acids: CASSPPGRGMNTEAFF. CDR3 DNA sequence: TGTGCCAGTAGTCCTCCTGGCCGGGGGATGAACACTGAAGCTTTCTTT.

J is TRBJ2-3 and V is TRBV9, with 15 bases aligning to TRBD2. J gave up 2 bases and V 0 bases, and 10 bases lay outside the gene matches. Per the germline V gene, CDR1 is SGDLS and CDR2 is YYNGEE. CDR3 length: 20 residues. Written as DNA, the CDR3 is TGTGCCAGCAGCGTAGAGGGAGGGACTAGCGGGAGGCAACCCACAGATACGCAGTATTTT. It is translated as CASSVEGGTSGRQPTDTQYF.

This clone appeared a few times. V usage is TRBV21-1 and J usage is TRBJ1-6; the D call in the table, TRBD1, was not verified against the DNA. TRBV21-1 constitutes a pseudogene. The CDR3 is made up of 14 amino acids. The chain's CDR3 is CASSRTGSYSPLHF. The CDR3 DNA follows: TGTGCCAGCAGCAGGACAGGGTCATATTCACCCCTCCACTTT.

The DNA of the CDR3 is TGTGCCAGCAGCTTTACGGGACAGGGAGAGACACCCCTCCACTTT. This gives the protein CASSFTGQGETPLHF. The chain employs TRBV6-1 and TRBJ1-6; 9 bases match TRBD1. The ends lost 6 bases at V and 11 bases at J; junction bases unmatched: 11. Germline-derived CDR1 and CDR2 are MNHNS and SASEGT. The CDR3 runs to 15 residues.

Here the CDR3 DNA reads TGTGCCAGCAGTGAAGGACAGGGGGCGACCGGGGAGCTGTTTTTT. This encodes CASSEGQGATGELFF. The V gene is TRBV6-4, the J gene TRBJ2-2, with 11 bases aligning to TRBD1. Germline V gives CDR1 MRHNA, CDR2 SNTAGT. The CDR3 totals 15 residues. Trimming cost V 3 bases and J 5 bases; bases outside gene matches: 2.

The rearrangement joins TRBV5-6 to TRBJ2-1; D is ambiguous. The CDR3 sequence is 16 residues long. Germline CDR1 reads SGHDT; CDR2 reads YYEEEE. Trimming shortened V by 1 base and J by 2 bases, and 13 bases separated the two germline ends. The CDR3 sequence: CASSLPAAETYNEQFF. CDR3 coding DNA: TGTGCCAGCAGCTTGCCGGCGGCAGAAACCTACAATGAGCAGTTCTTC.

This clone showed up just a few times. The V call is TRBV5-1, the J call TRBJ1-1; 9 nucleotides match TRBD1. Germline trimming cut 3 bases from V and 1 base from J; bases unmatched to any gene: 4. The germline CDR1 and CDR2 sequences are SGHRS and YFSETQ. The CDR3 extends over 15 amino acids. The CDR3, as DNA: TGCGCCAGCAGCTGGGGACAGGGTGGGAACACTGAAGCTTTCTTT. It is translated as CASSWGQGGNTEAFF.

The chain carries TRBV4-1 and TRBJ2-7; 7 bases align to TRBD2. The germline gives CDR1 MGHRA, CDR2 YSYEKL. The length of the CDR3 is 15 residues. V shed 5 bases, J shed 3 bases, and the junction held 10 bases outside the gene matches. This CDR3 reads CASSYMVGGSYEQYF. In DNA, the CDR3 is TGCGCCAGCAGCTACATGGTTGGCGGGAGCTACGAGCAGTACTTC.

The rearrangement uses TRBV15 and TRBJ2-7, with D possibly matching TRBD2 (6 bases). The CDR3 sequence is 12 residues long. CDR1 and CDR2 from the germline V gene are LNHNV and YYDKDF (reference sequence). V was cut by 4 bases and J by 3 bases, with 7 bases left in between. This chain's CDR3 is CATSMRGYEQYF. CDR3 DNA: TGTGCCACCAGCATGCGGGGCTACGAGCAGTACTTC.

V and J are TRBV7-9 and TRBJ2-7; D may be TRBD1 (6 bases). V was clipped by 1 base and J by 7 bases, with 17 bases between them. Germline V gene lookup returns CDR1 SEHNR and CDR2 FQNEAQ (reference sequence). CDR3 size: 15 residues. The CDR3 DNA sequence: TGTGCCAGCAGCTTAGGAGGGGGAATGGGTCGAGAGCAGTACTTC. Protein sequence: CASSLGGGMGREQYF.

V is TRBV28 and J is TRBJ2-7; TRBD1 aligns across 8 bases. CDR1 is MDHEN and CDR2 is SYDVKM in the germline V gene. Trimming removed 6 bases from V and 1 base from J; junction bases left unmatched: 11. This CDR3 has 16 amino acids. The CDR3 nucleotides read TGTGCCAGCAGGCCAGGGGGCGCCATATTATCCTACGAGCAGTACTTC. Translated, it gives CASRPGGAILSYEQYF.

The genes are TRBV7-2 and TRBJ1-1, with no clear D. This CDR3 is built from 13 residues. The germline V gene has CDR1 SGHTA and CDR2 FQGNSA. Trimming took off 7 bases at V and 2 bases at J, with 11 bases between the two ends. CDR3 DNA: TGTGCCAGCACCTATCAAAGTAACACTGAAGCTTTCTTT. Its translation is CASTYQSNTEAFF.

In its sample, this clone was seen a few times. The gene calls are TRBV29-1 and TRBJ1-2; 7 bases align to TRBD1. The CDR3 loop spans 14 amino acids. Germline lookup yields CDR1 SQVTM and CDR2 ANQGSEA. Trimming took 1 base from V and 4 from J; bases not matched to a gene: 6. The CDR3 here is CSVEVLGGGYGYTF. CDR3 coding DNA: TGCAGCGTTGAAGTTTTAGGGGGCGGCTATGGCTACACCTTC.

This clone was detected only once. V usage is TRBV7-2 and J usage is TRBJ1-5, with 7 bases lining up with TRBD1. This CDR3 contains 13 residues. Germline V gene lookup returns CDR1 SGHTA and CDR2 FQGNSA. With V trimmed by 5 bases and J by 6 bases, 4 bases remained unmatched. CDR3 in DNA: TGTGCCAGCAGCCAGGACAGGTTTCAGCCCCAGCATTTT. This encodes CASSQDRFQPQHF.

The chain employs TRBV28 and TRBJ2-6, with 9 bases matching TRBD1. The CDR3 extends over 19 amino acids. Trimming at V came to 5 bases and at J to 3 bases, leaving 14 bases not matched to a gene. Germline assignment: CDR1 MDHEN and CDR2 SYDVKM. CDR3 sequence: CASSTNRDRVSLGANVLTF. The CDR3 DNA is TGTGCCAGCAGTACAAACCGGGACAGGGTTTCCCTTGGGGCCAACGTCCTGACTTTC.

CDR3 DNA sequence: TGCAGCGTTGAAGGCAGGGCTGAGCAGTTCTTC. Translated, it gives CSVEGRAEQFF. The chain links TRBV29-1 to TRBJ2-1; possibly TRBD1 for D (5 bases). CDR1 is SQVTM, CDR2 ANQGSEA, per germline. The V end lost 1 base, the J end lost 9 bases, and 7 bases lay between the germline ends. CDR3 length: 11 amino acids.

The chain couples TRBV28 to TRBJ2-1, with D hard to call. Germline-derived CDR1 and CDR2 are MDHEN and SYDVKM. This CDR3 has 13 residues. V dropped 3 bases and J dropped 8 bases, with 11 bases sitting between them. The chain's CDR3 is CASSFWQNHEQFF. The CDR3 bases are TGTGCCAGCAGTTTTTGGCAGAACCATGAGCAGTTCTTC.

Written as DNA, the CDR3 is TGTGCCAGCAGGGTAGCGGGTACTACCTACGAGCAGTACTTC. Translated, it gives CASRVAGTTYEQYF. This chain connects TRBV7-2 to TRBJ2-7, with 7 nucleotides matching TRBD2. This CDR3 has 14 residues. Per the germline V gene, CDR1 is SGHTA and CDR2 is FQGNSA. V trimming: 6 bases; J trimming: 2 bases; junction bases outside the gene matches: 7.

V usage is TRBV5-4 and J usage is TRBJ1-1; TRBD1 matches 11 bases. The trim removed 4 bases at V and 5 bases at J, leaving 4 bases unmatched. From germline, CDR1 is SGHNT and CDR2 YYREEE (reference sequence). The CDR3 spans 14 residues. The CDR3 region is CASSADRGRTEAFF. The CDR3 DNA reads TGTGCCAGCAGCGCGGACAGGGGGCGGACTGAAGCTTTCTTT.

This clone was recorded once. The chain recombines TRBV5-4 with TRBJ1-2, with 8 positions matching TRBD1. This CDR3 contains 16 residues. Germline V lookup: CDR1 SGHNT, CDR2 YYREEE (reference sequence). Unmatched junction bases numbered 13, after V lost 3 bases and J lost 6 bases. CDR3 DNA sequence: TGTGCCAGCAGCTCACAGGGGGTACTAACTATGAATGGCTACACCTTC. It encodes CASSSQGVLTMNGYTF. The full variable domain, with the rest looked up from reference TRBV5-4 and TRBJ1-2, is ETGVTQSPTHLIKTRGQQVTLRCSSQSGHNTVSWYQQALGQGPQFIFQYYREEENGRGNFPPRFSGLQFPNYSSELNVNALELDDSALYLCASSSQGVLTMNGYTFGSGTRLTVV.

V and J are TRBV2 and TRBJ1-2, with TRBD1 matching 8 bases. Germline V lookup: CDR1 SNHLY, CDR2 FYNNEI. V lost 8 bases and J lost 7; bases outside the gene matches: 9. This CDR3 spans 13 amino acids. The CDR3 sequence is CASFQGAHSGYTF. In nucleotides, the CDR3 is TGTGCCAGCTTCCAGGGGGCCCATTCTGGCTACACCTTC.

The chain is built from TRBV27 and TRBJ1-6; 9 bases map to TRBD1. Germline V gene data show CDR1 as MNHEY and CDR2 as SMNVEV (reference sequence). This CDR3 contains 14 residues. Trimming took 6 bases from V and 14 from J; bases not matched to a gene: 11. The CDR3 region is CASSPGTGYRTLHF. CDR3 DNA sequence: TGTGCCAGCAGCCCCGGGACAGGGTACCGAACCCTCCACTTT.